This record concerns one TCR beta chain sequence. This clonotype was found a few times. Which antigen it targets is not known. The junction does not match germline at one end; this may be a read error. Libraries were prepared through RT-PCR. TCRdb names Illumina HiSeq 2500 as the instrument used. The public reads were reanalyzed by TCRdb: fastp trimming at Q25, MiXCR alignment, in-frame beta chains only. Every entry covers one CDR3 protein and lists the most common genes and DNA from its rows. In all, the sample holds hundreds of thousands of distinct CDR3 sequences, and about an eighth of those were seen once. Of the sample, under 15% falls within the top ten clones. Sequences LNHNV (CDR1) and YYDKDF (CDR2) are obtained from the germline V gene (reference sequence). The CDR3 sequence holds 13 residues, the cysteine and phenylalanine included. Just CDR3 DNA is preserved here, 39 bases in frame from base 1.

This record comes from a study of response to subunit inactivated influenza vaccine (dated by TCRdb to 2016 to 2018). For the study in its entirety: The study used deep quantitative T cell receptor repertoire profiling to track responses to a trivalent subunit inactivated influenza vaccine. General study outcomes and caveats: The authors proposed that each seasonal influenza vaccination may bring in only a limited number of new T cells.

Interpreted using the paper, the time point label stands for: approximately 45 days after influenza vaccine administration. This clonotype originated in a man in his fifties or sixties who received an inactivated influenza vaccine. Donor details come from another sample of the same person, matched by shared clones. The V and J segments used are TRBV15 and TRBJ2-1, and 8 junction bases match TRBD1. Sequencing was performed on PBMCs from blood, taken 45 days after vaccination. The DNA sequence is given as TGTGCCACCAGTAGAGACAGGGGTAGTGAGCAGTTCTTC. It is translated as CATSRDRGSEQFF.